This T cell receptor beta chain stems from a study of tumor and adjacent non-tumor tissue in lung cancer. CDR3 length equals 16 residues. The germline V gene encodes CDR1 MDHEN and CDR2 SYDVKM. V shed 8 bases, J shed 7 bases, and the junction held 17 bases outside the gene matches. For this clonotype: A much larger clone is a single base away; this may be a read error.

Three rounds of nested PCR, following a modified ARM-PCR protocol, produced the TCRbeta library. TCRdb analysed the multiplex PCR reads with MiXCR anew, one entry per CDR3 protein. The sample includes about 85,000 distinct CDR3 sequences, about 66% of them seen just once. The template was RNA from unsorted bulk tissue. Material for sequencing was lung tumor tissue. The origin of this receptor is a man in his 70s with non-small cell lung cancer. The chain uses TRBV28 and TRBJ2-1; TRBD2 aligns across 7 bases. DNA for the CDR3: TGTGCCAGCTGGACCACGGGGGGAGGAGCTTTAAATGAGCAGTTCTTC. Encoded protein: CASWTTGGGALNEQFF.